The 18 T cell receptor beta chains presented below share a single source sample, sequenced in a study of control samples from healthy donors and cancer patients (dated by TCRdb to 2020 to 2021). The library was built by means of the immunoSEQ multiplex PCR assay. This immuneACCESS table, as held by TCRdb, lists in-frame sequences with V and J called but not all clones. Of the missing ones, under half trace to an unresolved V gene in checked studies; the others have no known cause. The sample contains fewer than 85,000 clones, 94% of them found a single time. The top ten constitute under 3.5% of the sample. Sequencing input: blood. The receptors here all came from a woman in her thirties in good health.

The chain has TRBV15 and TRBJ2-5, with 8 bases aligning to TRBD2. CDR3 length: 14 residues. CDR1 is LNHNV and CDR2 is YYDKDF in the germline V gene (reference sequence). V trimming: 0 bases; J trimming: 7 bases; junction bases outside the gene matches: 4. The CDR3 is CATSRDAAGGTQYF. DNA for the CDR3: TGTGCCACCAGCAGAGACGCGGCGGGAGGGACCCAGTACTTC.

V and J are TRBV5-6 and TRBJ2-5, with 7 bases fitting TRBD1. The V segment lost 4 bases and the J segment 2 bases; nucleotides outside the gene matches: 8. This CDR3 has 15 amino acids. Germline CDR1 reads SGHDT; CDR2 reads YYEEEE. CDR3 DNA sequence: TGTGCCAGCAGCCCGTGGACAGGTGGTCAAGAGACCCAGTACTTC. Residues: CASSPWTGGQETQYF.

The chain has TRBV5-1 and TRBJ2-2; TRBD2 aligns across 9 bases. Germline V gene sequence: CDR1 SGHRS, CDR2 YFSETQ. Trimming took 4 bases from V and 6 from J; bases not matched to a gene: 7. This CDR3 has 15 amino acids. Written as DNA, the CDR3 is TGCGCCAGCAGCCCACTGGCGGGGGGGGCCGGGGAGCTGTTTTTT. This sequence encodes CASSPLAGGAGELFF.

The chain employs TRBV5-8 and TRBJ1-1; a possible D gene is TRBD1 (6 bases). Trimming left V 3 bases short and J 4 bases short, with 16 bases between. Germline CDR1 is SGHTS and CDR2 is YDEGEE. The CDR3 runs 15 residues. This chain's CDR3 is CASSWWGGAVTEAFF. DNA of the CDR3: TGTGCCAGCAGCTGGTGGGGGGGGGCGGTCACTGAAGCTTTCTTT.

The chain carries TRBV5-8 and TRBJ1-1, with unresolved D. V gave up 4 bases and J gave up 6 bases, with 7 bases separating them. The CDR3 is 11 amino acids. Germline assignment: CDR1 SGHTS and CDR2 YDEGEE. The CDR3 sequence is CASSQYSEAFF. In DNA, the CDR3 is TGTGCCAGCAGCCAATACTCTGAAGCTTTCTTT. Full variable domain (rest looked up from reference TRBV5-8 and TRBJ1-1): EAGVTQSPTHLIKTRGQQATLRCSPISGHTSVYWYQQALGLGLQFLLWYDEGEERNRGNFPPRFSGRQFPNYSSELNVNALELEDSALYLCASSQYSEAFFGQGTRLTVV.

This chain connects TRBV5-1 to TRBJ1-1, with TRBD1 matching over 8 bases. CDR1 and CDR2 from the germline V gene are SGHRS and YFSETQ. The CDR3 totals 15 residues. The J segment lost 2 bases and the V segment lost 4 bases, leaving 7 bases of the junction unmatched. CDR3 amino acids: CASSNPDRENTEAFF. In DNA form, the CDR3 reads TGCGCCAGCAGCAACCCGGACAGGGAAAACACTGAAGCTTTCTTT.

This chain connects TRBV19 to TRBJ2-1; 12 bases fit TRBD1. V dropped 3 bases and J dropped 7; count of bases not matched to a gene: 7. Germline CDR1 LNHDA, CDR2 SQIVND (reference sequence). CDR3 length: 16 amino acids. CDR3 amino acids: CASSIRGQGAHNEQFF. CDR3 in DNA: TGTGCCAGTAGTATTCGGGGACAGGGGGCGCATAATGAGCAGTTCTTC.

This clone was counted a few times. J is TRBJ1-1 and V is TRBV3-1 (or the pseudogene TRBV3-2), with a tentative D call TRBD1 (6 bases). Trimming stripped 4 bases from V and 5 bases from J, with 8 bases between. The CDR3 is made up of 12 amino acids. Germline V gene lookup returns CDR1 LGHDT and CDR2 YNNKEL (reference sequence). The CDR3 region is CASSRTATEAFF. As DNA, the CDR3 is TGTGCCAGCAGCCGGACAGCAACTGAAGCTTTCTTT.

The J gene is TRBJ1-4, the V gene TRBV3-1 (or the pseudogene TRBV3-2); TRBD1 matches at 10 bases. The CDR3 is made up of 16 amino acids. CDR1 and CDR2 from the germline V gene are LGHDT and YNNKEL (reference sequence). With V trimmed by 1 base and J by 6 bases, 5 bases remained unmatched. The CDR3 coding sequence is TGTGCCAGCAGCCAAGGGGACGGGACAGGGGATGAAAAACTGTTTTTT. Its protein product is CASSQGDGTGDEKLFF.

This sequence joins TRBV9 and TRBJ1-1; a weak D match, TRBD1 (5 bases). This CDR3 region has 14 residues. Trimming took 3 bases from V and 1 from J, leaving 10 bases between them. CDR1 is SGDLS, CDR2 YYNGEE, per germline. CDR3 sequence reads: CASSATVSNTEAFF. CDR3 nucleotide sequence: TGTGCCAGCAGCGCGACAGTCTCGAACACTGAAGCTTTCTTT. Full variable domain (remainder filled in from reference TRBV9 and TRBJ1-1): DSGVTQTPKHLITATGQRVTLRCSPRSGDLSVYWYQQSLDQGLQFLIQYYNGEERAKGNILERFSAQQFPDLHSELNLSSLELGDSALYFCASSATVSNTEAFFGQGTRLTVV.

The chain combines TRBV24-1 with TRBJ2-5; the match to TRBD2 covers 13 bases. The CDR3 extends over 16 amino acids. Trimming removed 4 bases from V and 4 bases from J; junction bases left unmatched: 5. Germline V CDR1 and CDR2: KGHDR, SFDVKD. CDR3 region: CATSEGTSGELETQYF. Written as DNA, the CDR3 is TGTGCCACCAGTGAAGGGACTAGCGGGGAACTAGAGACCCAGTACTTC.

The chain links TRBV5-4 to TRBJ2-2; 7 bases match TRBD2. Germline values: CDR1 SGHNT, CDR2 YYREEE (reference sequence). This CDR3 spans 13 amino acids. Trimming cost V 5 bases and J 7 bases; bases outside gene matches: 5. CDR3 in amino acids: CASRTSMGGELFF. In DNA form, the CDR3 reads TGTGCCAGCAGGACTAGCATGGGCGGGGAGCTGTTTTTT.

DNA for the CDR3: TGTGCCAGCAGAGTCCCGGGACAGGGGTACGAGCAGTACTTC. It is translated as CASRVPGQGYEQYF. J is TRBJ2-7 and V is TRBV2, with 10 bases identical to TRBD1. This CDR3 contains 14 residues. In germline, CDR1 is SNHLY, CDR2 FYNNEI. V lost 6 bases and J lost 4; bases outside the gene matches: 6.

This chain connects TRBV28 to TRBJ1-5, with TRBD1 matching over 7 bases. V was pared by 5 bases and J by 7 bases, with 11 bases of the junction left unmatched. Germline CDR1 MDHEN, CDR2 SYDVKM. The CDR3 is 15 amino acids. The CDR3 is CASSPRQGGGQPQHF. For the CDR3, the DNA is TGTGCCAGCAGTCCCCGACAAGGGGGCGGGCAGCCCCAGCATTTT.

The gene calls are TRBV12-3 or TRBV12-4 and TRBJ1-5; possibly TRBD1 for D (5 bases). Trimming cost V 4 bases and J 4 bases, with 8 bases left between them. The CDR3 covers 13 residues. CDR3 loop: CASSSRGNQPQHF. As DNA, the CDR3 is TGTGCCAGCAGTTCCCGGGGGAATCAGCCCCAGCATTTT.

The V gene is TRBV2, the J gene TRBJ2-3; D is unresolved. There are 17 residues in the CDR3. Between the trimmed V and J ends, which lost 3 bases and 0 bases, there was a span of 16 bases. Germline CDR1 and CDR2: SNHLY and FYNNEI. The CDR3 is CASSDLLGWISTDTQYF. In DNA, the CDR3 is TGTGCCAGCAGTGATCTCCTGGGGTGGATCAGCACAGATACGCAGTATTTT.

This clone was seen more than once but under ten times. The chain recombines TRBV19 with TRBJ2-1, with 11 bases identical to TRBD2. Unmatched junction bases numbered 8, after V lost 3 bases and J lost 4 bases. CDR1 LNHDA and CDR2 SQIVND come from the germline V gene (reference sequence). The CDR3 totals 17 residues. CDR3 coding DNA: TGTGCCAGTAGTATTTCTGGACTAGCGGGCGGATACAATGAGCAGTTCTTC. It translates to CASSISGLAGGYNEQFF.

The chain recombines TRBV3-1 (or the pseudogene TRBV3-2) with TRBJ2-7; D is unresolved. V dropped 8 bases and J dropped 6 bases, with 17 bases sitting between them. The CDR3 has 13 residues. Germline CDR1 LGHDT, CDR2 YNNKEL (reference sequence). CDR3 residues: CASGPPLVFEQYF. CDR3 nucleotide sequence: TGTGCCAGCGGACCCCCACTGGTATTCGAGCAGTACTTC.